The sequence of this T cell receptor (beta chain) was determined in a study of cytomegalovirus exposure and HLA in healthy donors. Overall study results and limits: Earlier analysis looked at TCR beta V segments, and most were productive about 87% or about 30% of the time. Some public TCRs appeared in many individuals, while most sequences were rare. Relative to the approximately 700-donor mean, N-insertions were reportedly fewer in an Asian-associated ancestry cluster in a later analysis.

Primers for the PCR totalled 60 Vbeta and 13 Jbeta. The protocol was immunoSEQ multiplex PCR, while the TCRdb copy is restricted to in-frame clones and leaves out a portion. The sample lists some 120,000 clones; around 74% were seen once. V lost 5 bases and J lost 5, with 15 bases in between. This CDR3 is 14 amino acids long. Germline CDR1 LNHDA, CDR2 SQIVND (reference sequence). For this clone: Its antigen is not identified.

Input material: PBMCs. The origin of this receptor is a woman between 45 and 60 years old in good health and CMV-seropositive. This chain joins TRBV19 and TRBJ2-5, with D hard to call. DNA for the CDR3: TGTGCCAGTAGTTTAGGTGTTAGCACCGAGACCCAGTACTTC. This sequence encodes CASSLGVSTETQYF. Variable domain in full (rest from reference TRBV19 and TRBJ2-5): DGGITQSPKYLFRKEGQNVTLSCEQNLNHDAMYWYRQDPGQGLRLIYYSQIVNDFQKGDIAEGYSVSREKKESFPLTVTSAQKNPTAFYLCASSLGVSTETQYFGPGTRLLVL.